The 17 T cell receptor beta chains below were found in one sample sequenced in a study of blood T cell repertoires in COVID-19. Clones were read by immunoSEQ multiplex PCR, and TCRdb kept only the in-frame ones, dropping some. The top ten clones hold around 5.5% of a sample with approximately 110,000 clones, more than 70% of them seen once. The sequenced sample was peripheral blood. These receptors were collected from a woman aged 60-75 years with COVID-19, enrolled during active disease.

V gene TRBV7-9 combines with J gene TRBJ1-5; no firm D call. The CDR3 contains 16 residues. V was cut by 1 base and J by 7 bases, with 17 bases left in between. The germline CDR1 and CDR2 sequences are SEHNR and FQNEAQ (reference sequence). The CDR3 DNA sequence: TGTGCCAGCAGCTTAGACGGCAGCTCCTCGGGACAGCCCCAGCATTTT. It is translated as CASSLDGSSSGQPQHF.

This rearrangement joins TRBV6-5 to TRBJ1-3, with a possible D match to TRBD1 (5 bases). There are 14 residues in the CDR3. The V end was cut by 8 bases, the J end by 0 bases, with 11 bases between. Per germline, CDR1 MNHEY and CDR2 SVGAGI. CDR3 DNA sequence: TGTGCCAGCGGGGGGGGTTCCTCTGGAAACACCATATATTTT. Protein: CASGGGSSGNTIYF.

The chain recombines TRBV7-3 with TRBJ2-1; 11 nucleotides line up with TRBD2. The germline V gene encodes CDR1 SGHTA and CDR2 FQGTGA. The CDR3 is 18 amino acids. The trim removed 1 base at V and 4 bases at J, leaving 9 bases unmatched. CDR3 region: CASSLKKFSGGAYNEQFF. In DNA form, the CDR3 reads TGTGCCAGCAGCTTAAAAAAGTTTAGCGGGGGGGCGTACAATGAGCAGTTCTTC.

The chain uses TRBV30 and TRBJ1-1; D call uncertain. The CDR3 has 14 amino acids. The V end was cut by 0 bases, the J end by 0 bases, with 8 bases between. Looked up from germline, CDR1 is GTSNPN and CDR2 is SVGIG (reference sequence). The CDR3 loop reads CAWSVLKLNTEAFF. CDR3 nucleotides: TGTGCCTGGAGTGTGCTAAAACTGAACACTGAAGCTTTCTTT.

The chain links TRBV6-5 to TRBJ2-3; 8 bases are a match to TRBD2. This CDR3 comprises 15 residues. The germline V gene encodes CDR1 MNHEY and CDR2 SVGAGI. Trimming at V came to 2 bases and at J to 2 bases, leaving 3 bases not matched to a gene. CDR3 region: CASSYGGGNTDTQYF. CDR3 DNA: TGTGCCAGCAGTTACGGCGGGGGGAACACAGATACGCAGTATTTT.

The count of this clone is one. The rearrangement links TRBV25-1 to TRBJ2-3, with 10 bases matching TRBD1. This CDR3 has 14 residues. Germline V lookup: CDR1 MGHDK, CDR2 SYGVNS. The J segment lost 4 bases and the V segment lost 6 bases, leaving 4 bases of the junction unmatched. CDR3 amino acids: CASSPGQGADTQYF. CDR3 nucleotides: TGTGCCAGCAGCCCCGGACAGGGGGCAGATACGCAGTATTTT.

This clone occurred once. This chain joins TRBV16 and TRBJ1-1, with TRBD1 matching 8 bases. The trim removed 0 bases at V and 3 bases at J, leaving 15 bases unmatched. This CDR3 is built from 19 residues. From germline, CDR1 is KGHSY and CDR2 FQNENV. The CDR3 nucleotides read TGTGCCAGCAGCCAATCGTGGGCGTGGACAGGGATAGGGGACACTGAAGCTTTCTTT. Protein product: CASSQSWAWTGIGDTEAFF.

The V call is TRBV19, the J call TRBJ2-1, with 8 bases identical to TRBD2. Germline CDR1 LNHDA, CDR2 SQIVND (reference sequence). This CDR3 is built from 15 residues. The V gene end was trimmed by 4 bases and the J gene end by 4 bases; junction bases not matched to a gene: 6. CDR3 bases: TGTGCCAGTAGTACCCTCGGGGGGGGTTACAATGAGCAGTTCTTC. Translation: CASSTLGGGYNEQFF.

This CDR3 reads CASRGQGGVEAFF. CDR3 sequence (DNA): TGTGCCAGCAGAGGACAGGGAGGGGTTGAAGCTTTCTTT. The chain joins TRBV25-1 to TRBJ1-1, with TRBD1 identical over 8 bases. The ends lost 6 bases at V and 7 bases at J; junction bases unmatched: 7. In germline, CDR1 is MGHDK, CDR2 SYGVNS. The CDR3 length is 13 residues. Full variable domain (rest looked up from reference TRBV25-1 and TRBJ1-1): EADIYQTPRYLVIGTGKKITLECSQTMGHDKMYWYQQDPGMELHLIHYSYGVNSTEKGDLSSESTVSRIRTEHFPLTLESARPSHTSQYLCASRGQGGVEAFFGQGTRLTVV.

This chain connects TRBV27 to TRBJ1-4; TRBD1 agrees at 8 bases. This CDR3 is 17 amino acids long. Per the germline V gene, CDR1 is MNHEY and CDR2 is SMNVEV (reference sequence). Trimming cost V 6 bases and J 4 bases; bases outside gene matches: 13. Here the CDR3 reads CASSVREGTGHNEKLFF. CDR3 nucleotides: TGTGCCAGCAGCGTTAGGGAGGGGACAGGCCATAATGAAAAACTGTTTTTT.

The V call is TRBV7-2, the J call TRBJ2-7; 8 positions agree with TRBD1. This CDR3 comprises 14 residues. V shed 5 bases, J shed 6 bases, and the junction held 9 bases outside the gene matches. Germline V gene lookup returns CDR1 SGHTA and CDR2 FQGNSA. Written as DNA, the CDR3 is TGTGCCAGCAGCCTCCTCGGACAGGGCATCGAGCAGTACTTC. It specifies CASSLLGQGIEQYF.

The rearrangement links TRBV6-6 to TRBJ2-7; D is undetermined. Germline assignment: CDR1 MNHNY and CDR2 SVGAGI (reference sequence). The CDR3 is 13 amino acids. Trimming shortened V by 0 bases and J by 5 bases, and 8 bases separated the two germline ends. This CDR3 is CASSYSTYNEQYF. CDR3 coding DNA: TGTGCCAGCAGTTACTCGACTTACAACGAGCAGTACTTC.

CDR3 sequence (DNA): TGTGCCAGCAGGACGGGAAAAAGCTCCTATAATTCACCCCTCCACTTT. It specifies CASRTGKSSYNSPLHF. The chain combines TRBV2 with TRBJ1-6; D is undetermined. Germline V gene lookup returns CDR1 SNHLY and CDR2 FYNNEI. V lost 6 bases and J 0 bases, leaving 12 bases between the germline ends. The CDR3 runs 16 residues. The full variable domain, in which reference TRBV2 and TRBJ1-6 provide the parts outside the CDR3, is EPEVTQTPSHQVTQMGQEVILRCVPISNHLYFYWYRQILGQKVEFLVSFYNNEISEKSEIFDDQFSVERPDGSNFTLKIRSTKLEDSAMYFCASRTGKSSYNSPLHFGNGTRLTVT.

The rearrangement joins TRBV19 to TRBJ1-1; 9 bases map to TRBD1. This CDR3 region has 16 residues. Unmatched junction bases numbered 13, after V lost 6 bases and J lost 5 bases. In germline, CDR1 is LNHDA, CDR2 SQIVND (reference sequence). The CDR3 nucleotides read TGTGCCAGTAGGGACCCGGGACAGGGTTTGGGGACTGAAGCTTTCTTT. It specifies CASRDPGQGLGTEAFF.

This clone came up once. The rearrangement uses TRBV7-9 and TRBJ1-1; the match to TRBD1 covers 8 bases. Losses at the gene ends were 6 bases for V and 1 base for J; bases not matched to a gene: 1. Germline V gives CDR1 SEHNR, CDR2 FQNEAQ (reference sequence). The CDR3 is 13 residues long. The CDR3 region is CASRGQANTEAFF. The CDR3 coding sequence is TGTGCCAGCAGGGGACAGGCGAACACTGAAGCTTTCTTT. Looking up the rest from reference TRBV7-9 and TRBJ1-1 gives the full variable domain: DTGVSQNPRHKITKRGQNVTFRCDPISEHNRLYWYRQTLGQGPEFLTYFQNEAQLEKSRLLSDRFSAERPKGSFSTLEIQRTEQGDSAMYLCASRGQANTEAFFGQGTRLTVV.

In nucleotides, the CDR3 is TGTGCCAGCAGTGAAGGTGGGACACGTTACACTGAAGCTTTCTTT. Translation gives CASSEGGTRYTEAFF. The chain joins TRBV2 to TRBJ1-1; TRBD1 might be the D (6 bases). Trimming shortened V by 1 base and J by 3 bases, and 12 bases separated the two germline ends. The CDR3 sequence is 15 residues long. Germline-derived CDR1 and CDR2 are SNHLY and FYNNEI.

In DNA form, the CDR3 reads TGTGCCAGCAGCCGACTAGCGGTCCCCGAGACCCAGTACTTC. As protein: CASSRLAVPETQYF. The chain links TRBV5-5 to TRBJ2-5, with TRBD2 identical over 9 bases. The J segment lost 5 bases and the V segment lost 4 bases, leaving 6 bases of the junction unmatched. CDR1 is SGHKS, CDR2 YYEKEE, per germline (reference sequence). The CDR3 sequence is 14 residues long.